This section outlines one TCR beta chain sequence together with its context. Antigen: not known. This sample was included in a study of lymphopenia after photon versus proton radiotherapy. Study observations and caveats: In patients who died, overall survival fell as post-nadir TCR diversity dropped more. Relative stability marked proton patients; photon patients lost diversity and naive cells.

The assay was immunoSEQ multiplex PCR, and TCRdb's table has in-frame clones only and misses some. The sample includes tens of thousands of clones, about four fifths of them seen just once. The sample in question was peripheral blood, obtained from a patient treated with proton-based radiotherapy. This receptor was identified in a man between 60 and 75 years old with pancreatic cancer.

Here the CDR3 DNA reads TGTGCCAGCAGCTTAAGGACAGGGAGCGAGAACTATGGCTACACCTTC. Protein product: CASSLRTGSENYGYTF. The rearrangement links TRBV7-8 to TRBJ1-2; 8 nucleotides match TRBD1. CDR1 and CDR2 (germline): SGHVS, FQNEAQ. The CDR3 length is 16 residues. After removal of 2 bases from V and 2 bases from J, the junction contained 7 bases not matched to a gene. The full variable domain, its missing parts supplied by reference TRBV7-8 and TRBJ1-2, is GAGVSQSPRYKVAKRGQDVALRCDPISGHVSLFWYQQALGQGPEFLTYFQNEAQLDKSGLPSDRFFAERPEGSVSTLKIQRTQQEDSAVYLCASSLRTGSENYGYTFGSGTRLTVV.